The next 31 T cell receptor beta chains were all read from a single sample in a study of cytomegalovirus exposure and HLA in healthy donors. A multiplex PCR was run with 60 Vbeta primers and 13 Jbeta primers. The protocol was immunoSEQ multiplex PCR, while the TCRdb copy is restricted to in-frame clones and leaves out a portion. The sample records some 130,000 clones, 79% being singletons. The sequenced sample consisted of PBMCs. All receptors come from a man aged 35-49 years in good health and CMV-seropositive.

J is TRBJ2-7 and V is TRBV27, with 10 bases fitting TRBD1. V lost 4 bases and J lost 3; bases outside the gene matches: 6. Germline lookup yields CDR1 MNHEY and CDR2 SMNVEV (reference sequence). The CDR3 consists of 15 residues. The CDR3 reads CASSSPGTGVYEQYF. In DNA form, the CDR3 reads TGTGCCAGCAGTTCCCCCGGGACAGGGGTCTACGAGCAGTACTTC.

V is TRBV28 and J is TRBJ2-5; 9 bases are shared with TRBD2. The assigned J gene may be wrong: the sequence end matches TRBJ2-7 better. Germline V gene lookup returns CDR1 MDHEN and CDR2 SYDVKM. The CDR3 loop spans 16 amino acids. In DNA, the CDR3 is TGTGCCAGCAGCCCTCGGTTTGGGAGCGGGAGGAACGAGCAGTACTTC. It specifies CASSPRFGSGRNEQYF.

This sequence joins TRBV5-4 and TRBJ2-7; 11 positions match TRBD1. The CDR3 runs 15 residues. From germline, CDR1 is SGHNT and CDR2 YYREEE (reference sequence). V shed 4 bases, J shed 5 bases, and the junction held 8 bases outside the gene matches. The CDR3 DNA is TGTGCCAGCAGCGTTACCGGACAGGGGGCCCACGAGCAGTACTTC. Its protein product is CASSVTGQGAHEQYF.

CDR3 sequence (DNA): TGTGCCAGCAGTGAAGATTGGCGGACATTCGGTGGCTACACCTTC. This encodes CASSEDWRTFGGYTF. The rearrangement links TRBV6-1 to TRBJ1-2; tentative D call: TRBD1 (5 bases). The germline V and J ends were trimmed by 1 base and 7 bases, with 16 bases remaining between them. CDR1 and CDR2 from the germline V gene are MNHNS and SASEGT. This CDR3 contains 15 residues.

The chain recombines TRBV6-5 with TRBJ2-3, with 9 bases matching TRBD1. Germline trimming cut 6 bases from V and 7 bases from J; bases unmatched to any gene: 5. The CDR3 runs 13 residues. Germline V gene data show CDR1 as MNHEY and CDR2 as SVGAGI. In DNA form, the CDR3 reads TGTGCCAGCAGGACAGGGGGAGCATATACGCAGTATTTT. Protein sequence: CASRTGGAYTQYF.

The CDR3 sequence: CASSLPAWTGPTF. CDR3 DNA sequence: TGTGCCAGCAGTTTACCCGCGTGGACAGGGCCCACCTTC. This chain connects TRBV28 to TRBJ1-2, with TRBD1 matching over 8 bases. This CDR3 has 13 amino acids. From germline, CDR1 is MDHEN and CDR2 SYDVKM. V was clipped by 2 bases and J by 13 bases; unmatched bases: 9.

The sample holds one count of this clone. V and J are TRBV6-1 and TRBJ1-2; the match to TRBD1 covers 7 bases. The V and J ends lost 7 bases and 4 bases, in that order; junction bases with no gene match: 12. The CDR3 is made up of 15 amino acids. The germline V gene has CDR1 MNHNS and CDR2 SASEGT. The CDR3 loop is CASIVRTGRIYGYTF. The CDR3 bases are TGTGCCAGCATCGTTAGGACAGGTCGGATCTATGGCTACACCTTC.

The V and J genes are TRBV14 and TRBJ2-2; 14 bases fit TRBD2. The CDR3 runs 19 residues. From germline, CDR1 is SGHDN and CDR2 FVKESK. With 4 bases clipped from V and 6 bases from J, the junction kept 13 bases outside the gene matches. The CDR3 loop reads CASSRLTAGLAGVAGELFF. The CDR3 DNA reads TGTGCCAGCAGCCGCCTGACGGCGGGACTAGCGGGAGTCGCCGGGGAGCTGTTTTTT.

This clone was recorded once. Other DNA sequences in this specimen translate into the identical CDR3. The rearrangement links TRBV5-1 to TRBJ2-5; possible D gene TRBD1, 6 bases. Trimming removed 0 bases at V and 1 base at J, with 7 bases between. CDR3 length: 14 residues. CDR1 is SGHRS, CDR2 YFSETQ, per germline. CDR3 bases: TGCGCCAGCAGCTTGGAAGGGGGCCAAGAGACCCAGTACTTC. Translating gives CASSLEGGQETQYF.

Points on this clone: The same CDR3 can be traced to other DNA sequences in this sample. The chain carries TRBV30 and TRBJ2-7; D is possibly TRBD2 (5 bases). Deletions cut 3 bases from V and 3 bases from J, with 15 bases between. The CDR3 length is 14 residues. The V gene's germline CDR1 is GTSNPN and CDR2 SVGIG (reference sequence). CDR3 loop: CAWSDSPGYYEQYF. CDR3 DNA sequence: TGTGCCTGGAGCGATTCGCCGGGATACTACGAGCAGTACTTC. Supplemented by reference TRBV30 and TRBJ2-7, the full variable domain reads SQTIHQWPATLVQPVGSPLSLECTVEGTSNPNLYWYRQAAGRGLQLLFYSVGIGQISSEVPQNLSASRPQDRQFILSSKKLLLSDSGFYLCAWSDSPGYYEQYFGPGTRLTVT.

The rearrangement uses TRBV18 and TRBJ2-1; 8 nucleotides align to TRBD2. J lost 8 bases, V lost 3 bases, and 6 bases had no gene match. The germline V gene has CDR1 KGHSH and CDR2 LQKENI. CDR3 length: 14 residues. The CDR3 DNA follows: TGTGCCAGCTCACCTGACGGGAGGGGCGATGAGCAGTTCTTC. Translation gives CASSPDGRGDEQFF.

This clone appeared once. The chain recombines TRBV7-2 with TRBJ1-1, with 8 bases that match TRBD1. CDR1 and CDR2 (germline): SGHTA, FQGNSA. This CDR3 is built from 18 residues. With 6 bases clipped from V and 0 bases from J, the junction kept 15 bases outside the gene matches. CDR3 in DNA: TGTGCCAGCAGTTTAAGGCCCCAGACAGGGGATATGAACACTGAAGCTTTCTTT. Protein product: CASSLRPQTGDMNTEAFF.

This clone showed up just once. The chain carries TRBV6-5 and TRBJ2-7, with 12 bases that match TRBD1. Looked up from germline, CDR1 is MNHEY and CDR2 is SVGAGI. J was trimmed by 5 bases and V by 10 bases; bases with no gene match: 12. CDR3 length: 15 residues. For the CDR3, the DNA is TGTGCCACCCTTGGGCGGGACAGGGGGCTAGACGAGCAGTACTTC. Its translation is CATLGRDRGLDEQYF.

This clone came up once. The chain has TRBV6-6 and TRBJ2-1; 9 bases match TRBD1. J gave up 5 bases and V 2 bases, and 4 bases lay outside the gene matches. Germline V gives CDR1 MNHNY, CDR2 SVGAGI (reference sequence). This CDR3 contains 15 residues. The CDR3 DNA follows: TGTGCCAGCAGTTACGCTAGACAGGGGGACAATGAGCAGTTCTTC. Translating gives CASSYARQGDNEQFF.

The chain carries TRBV7-9 and TRBJ2-5; D is perhaps TRBD1 (5 bases). Trimming left V 5 bases short and J 5 bases short, with 18 bases between. This CDR3 contains 15 residues. Germline-derived CDR1 and CDR2 are SEHNR and FQNEAQ (reference sequence). CDR3 protein: CASSPPSRGHETQYF. The CDR3 DNA is TGTGCCAGCAGCCCACCCTCAAGGGGCCATGAGACCCAGTACTTC.

V usage is TRBV7-2 and J usage is TRBJ2-5; D is ambiguous. The germline V gene encodes CDR1 SGHTA and CDR2 FQGNSA. This CDR3 spans 12 amino acids. The V end was cut by 0 bases, the J end by 8 bases, with 7 bases between. As DNA, the CDR3 is TGTGCCAGCAGCTTAGCAGAGGTTACCCAGTACTTC. Translation gives CASSLAEVTQYF.

Of note for this clone: At the DNA level, this CDR3 is encoded by other sequences in the same sample as well. The gene calls are TRBV5-1 and TRBJ1-2; 12 bases fit TRBD1. Germline lookup yields CDR1 SGHRS and CDR2 YFSETQ. CDR3 size: 16 residues. The V gene end was trimmed by 1 base and the J gene end by 7 bases; junction bases not matched to a gene: 8. For the CDR3, the DNA is TGCGCCAGCAGCTTGAATCCGGGACAGGGGGCGGGTGGCTACACCTTC. Its translation: CASSLNPGQGAGGYTF.

The gene calls are TRBV7-6 and TRBJ2-3, with 14 bases lining up with TRBD2. Germline CDR1 is SGHVS and CDR2 is FNYEAQ. After removal of 2 bases from V and 2 bases from J, the junction contained 9 bases not matched to a gene. This CDR3 contains 19 residues. The CDR3 spells CASSLRLAGGLGHTDTQYF. CDR3 coding DNA: TGTGCCAGCAGCTTAAGACTAGCGGGAGGGTTGGGCCACACAGATACGCAGTATTTT.

This clone was seen more than once but under ten times. The chain links TRBV10-3 to TRBJ1-1, with 9 bases matching TRBD1. This CDR3 spans 16 amino acids. The V gene's germline CDR1 is ENHRY and CDR2 SYGVKD. Losses at the gene ends were 0 bases for V and 0 bases for J; bases not matched to a gene: 2. The CDR3 reads CAISESGDRVNTEAFF. CDR3 nucleotide sequence: TGTGCCATCAGTGAGTCAGGGGACAGGGTGAACACTGAAGCTTTCTTT.

As DNA, the CDR3 is TGTGCCAGCAGCTTAGCGGGAGTCACCAATGAGCAGTTCTTC. It translates to CASSLAGVTNEQFF. The chain uses TRBV11-2 and TRBJ2-1; possible D gene TRBD2, 6 bases. The CDR3 is 14 residues long. V was shortened by 1 base and J by 6 bases, with 10 bases between the two germline ends. CDR1 is SGHAT and CDR2 is FQNNGV in the germline V gene.

The CDR3 loop reads CASSLRAGEDTQYF. The DNA for the CDR3 is TGTGCCAGCAGCTTGCGGGCAGGGGAAGATACGCAGTATTTT. The chain employs TRBV5-4 and TRBJ2-3; TRBD1 might be the D (6 bases). Germline CDR1 is SGHNT and CDR2 is YYREEE (reference sequence). V was shortened by 1 base and J by 5 bases, with 11 bases between the two germline ends. The CDR3 length is 14 residues.

The chain links TRBV5-6 to TRBJ2-3; D not certain. Between the trimmed V and J ends, which lost 2 bases and 3 bases, there was a span of 7 bases. The CDR3 extends over 13 amino acids. Germline V gene lookup returns CDR1 SGHDT and CDR2 YYEEEE. The chain's CDR3 is CASSFFSTDTQYF. CDR3 nucleotide sequence: TGTGCCAGCAGCTTCTTTAGTACAGATACGCAGTATTTT.

V usage is TRBV30 and J usage is TRBJ1-1; the match to TRBD1 covers 8 bases. The CDR3 has 13 amino acids. Germline CDR1 GTSNPN, CDR2 SVGIG (reference sequence). V lost 3 bases, J lost 11 bases, and 11 bases stayed unmatched. The CDR3 DNA sequence: TGTGCCTGGAGCGTACCCCCGGGACAGGAGGCTTTCTTT. Amino acid sequence: CAWSVPPGQEAFF.

The rearrangement links TRBV6-1 to TRBJ2-2, with 8 bases fitting TRBD1. This CDR3 spans 14 amino acids. V trimming: 5 bases; J trimming: 3 bases; junction bases outside the gene matches: 2. CDR1 and CDR2 from the germline V gene are MNHNS and SASEGT. The CDR3 spells CASSHRGDTGELFF. CDR3 DNA: TGTGCCAGCAGTCACAGGGGGGACACCGGGGAGCTGTTTTTT.

This chain links TRBV18 with TRBJ2-7; 7 positions agree with TRBD1. Germline V gives CDR1 KGHSH, CDR2 LQKENI. This CDR3 has 14 residues. J lost 4 bases, V lost 4 bases, and 7 bases had no gene match. CDR3 bases: TGTGCCAGCTCACTGGGACAGACCCTATACGAGCAGTACTTC. This gives the protein CASSLGQTLYEQYF.

The chain recombines TRBV7-9 with TRBJ1-1, with D perhaps TRBD1 (6 bases). V shed 4 bases and J shed 3 bases, with 12 bases lying between them. Germline-derived CDR1 and CDR2 are SEHNR and FQNEAQ (reference sequence). The CDR3 has 14 residues. CDR3 bases: TGTGCCAGCAGCTCCCCGGACAGTTACACTGAAGCTTTCTTT. It specifies CASSSPDSYTEAFF.

This clone was seen more than once but under ten times. The chain recombines TRBV2 with TRBJ1-4; 9 nucleotides agree with TRBD1. Trimming took 6 bases from V and 2 from J; bases not matched to a gene: 4. The V gene's germline CDR1 is SNHLY and CDR2 FYNNEI. This CDR3 is 15 amino acids long. Here the CDR3 DNA reads TGTGCCAGCAGGGGACAGGGTCGGACTAATGAAAAACTGTTTTTT. Translated: CASRGQGRTNEKLFF.

The rearrangement joins TRBV28 to TRBJ1-2; D not resolved. The CDR3 has 12 amino acids. From germline, CDR1 is MDHEN and CDR2 SYDVKM. With 1 base removed from V and 4 bases from J, the gap between germline ends came to 4 bases. The chain's CDR3 is CASSLSSYGYTF. The CDR3 nucleotides are TGTGCCAGCAGTTTATCCAGCTATGGCTACACCTTC.

This chain links TRBV19 with TRBJ1-6, with 9 bases matching TRBD1. Trimming cost V 5 bases and J 10 bases; bases outside gene matches: 6. The CDR3 runs to 14 residues. Germline CDR1 reads LNHDA; CDR2 reads SQIVND (reference sequence). CDR3 sequence (DNA): TGTGCCAGTAGTGCGGGACAGGGCATCTCACCCCTCCACTTT. Its protein is CASSAGQGISPLHF.

The chain links TRBV18 to TRBJ1-1; 8 nucleotides line up with TRBD1. The germline CDR1 and CDR2 sequences are KGHSH and LQKENI. V was clipped by 3 bases and J by 6 bases; unmatched bases: 3. There are 13 residues in the CDR3. As DNA, the CDR3 is TGTGCCAGCTCACCGGACAGGGAGGCTGAAGCTTTCTTT. Protein product: CASSPDREAEAFF.

The chain is built from TRBV5-1 and TRBJ2-7, with 8 bases aligning to TRBD1. The germline V gene encodes CDR1 SGHRS and CDR2 YFSETQ. The trim removed 3 bases at V and 6 bases at J, leaving 5 bases unmatched. The CDR3 length is 13 residues. The CDR3 DNA reads TGCGCCAGCAGCTCCTCAGGGGGCGTCGAGCAGTACTTC. It encodes CASSSSGGVEQYF.